The rows below give T cell receptor beta chains drawn from one sample of a study of CD8+CD57+ T cells in acquired aplastic anemia. TCRdb reanalysed the reads using MiXCR and keeps one entry per CDR3 protein. The sample lists 150,000 or so distinct CDR3 sequences, 63% occurring once. The sample comprised sorted CD4+, CD8+, or CD8+CD57+ T cells (not recorded which) from PBMCs. The origin of the receptors is a human donor in good health. CDR3s include the opening cysteine and the closing phenylalanine or tryptophan. Fields, in order: J gene, D gene, V gene, clone size, CDR3 DNA, CDR3 protein. A D gene is named only where the DNA matches it firmly. The size entry is marked missing in some rows and otherwise reads once, few, many or a size class.

j_gene: TRBJ1-2
d_gene: .
v_gene: TRBV15
abundance: .
CDR3nt: TGTGCCACCAGCAGAGAGATCCTGATGGGGGGCACCTACACCTTC
CDR3aa: CATSREILMGGTYTF

j_gene: TRBJ1-5
d_gene: TRBD1
v_gene: TRBV15
abundance: .
CDR3nt: TGTGCCACCAGCCCGACAGGGGATCAGCCCCAGCATTTT
CDR3aa: CATSPTGDQPQHF

j_gene: TRBJ2-5
d_gene: TRBD2
v_gene: TRBV6-5
abundance: few
CDR3nt: TGTGCCAGCAGGGGAGGGGAAGAGACCCAGTACTTC
CDR3aa: CASRGGEETQYF

j_gene: TRBJ2-2
d_gene: TRBD1
v_gene: TRBV19
abundance: .
CDR3nt: TGTGCCAGTAGTTCGGGACAGCTCACCGGGGAGCTGTTTTTT
CDR3aa: CASSSGQLTGELFF

j_gene: TRBJ2-5
d_gene: .
v_gene: TRBV12-3/TRBV12-4
abundance: .
CDR3nt: TGTGCCAGCAGCGCCGGGGCAGGGAGGCGGACCCAGTACTTC
CDR3aa: CASSAGAGRRTQYF

j_gene: TRBJ1-2
d_gene: .
v_gene: TRBV2
abundance: once
CDR3nt: TGTGCCAGCAGTGATAGGGCAGTACGAGACTATGGCTACACCTTC
CDR3aa: CASSDRAVRDYGYTF

j_gene: TRBJ2-3
d_gene: .
v_gene: TRBV20-1
abundance: .
CDR3nt: TGCAGTGCTAGCCTAACCGTGTCCGGGGGTTGGACAGATACGCAGTATTTT
CDR3aa: CSASLTVSGGWTDTQYF

j_gene: TRBJ1-2
d_gene: .
v_gene: TRBV20-1
abundance: .
CDR3nt: TGCAGTGCTAGGGACAGCGATGGCTACACCTTC
CDR3aa: CSARDSDGYTF

j_gene: TRBJ1-1
d_gene: .
v_gene: TRBV6-5
abundance: .
CDR3nt: TGTGCCAGCAGTTACTCTGGGGGTCTGGGGACTGAAGCTTTCTTT
CDR3aa: CASSYSGGLGTEAFF

j_gene: TRBJ1-1
d_gene: .
v_gene: TRBV5-1
abundance: once
CDR3nt: TGCGCCAGCAGCCCCCGGACAAGAATGAACACTGAAGCTTTCTTT
CDR3aa: CASSPRTRMNTEAFF

j_gene: TRBJ1-6
d_gene: .
v_gene: TRBV7-3
abundance: .
CDR3nt: TGTGCCAGCAGCTTAATGTACGTCGGTTCACCCCTCCACTTT
CDR3aa: CASSLMYVGSPLHF

j_gene: TRBJ1-3
d_gene: TRBD1
v_gene: TRBV2
abundance: .
CDR3nt: TGTGCCAGCAGTGTACAGGGGGCTGGAAACACCATATATTTT
CDR3aa: CASSVQGAGNTIYF

j_gene: TRBJ1-2
d_gene: TRBD1
v_gene: TRBV20-1
abundance: .
CDR3nt: TGCAGTGCTAGGGCAGGGGGCGATGGCTACACCTTC
CDR3aa: CSARAGGDGYTF

j_gene: TRBJ2-1
d_gene: .
v_gene: TRBV11-2
abundance: once
CDR3nt: TGTGCCAGCAGCTCGCTCGCGGGGATTTCTAGTGAGCAGTTCTTC
CDR3aa: CASSSLAGISSEQFF

j_gene: TRBJ1-6
d_gene: TRBD1
v_gene: TRBV10-3
abundance: few
CDR3nt: TGTGCCATCACCCAGGGGGGGAATTCACCCCTCCACTTT
CDR3aa: CAITQGGNSPLHF

j_gene: TRBJ2-2
d_gene: .
v_gene: TRBV20-1
abundance: .
CDR3nt: TGCAGTGCCCCCCTCGGCGGATCGAACACCGGGGAGCTGTTTTTT
CDR3aa: CSAPLGGSNTGELFF

j_gene: TRBJ2-1
d_gene: .
v_gene: TRBV5-1
abundance: .
CDR3nt: TGCGCCAGCAGCTTGGGGGAGCTCCTACGCTCCTACAATGAACAGTTCTTC
CDR3aa: CASSLGELLRSYNEQFF

j_gene: TRBJ1-5
d_gene: .
v_gene: TRBV6-6
abundance: .
CDR3nt: TGTGCCAGCAGTTACAGTGCCAATCAGCCCCAGCATTTT
CDR3aa: CASSYSANQPQHF

j_gene: TRBJ2-5
d_gene: .
v_gene: TRBV5-6
abundance: once
CDR3nt: TGTGCCAGCAGCCCGATCACCCAAGAGACCCAGTACTTC
CDR3aa: CASSPITQETQYF